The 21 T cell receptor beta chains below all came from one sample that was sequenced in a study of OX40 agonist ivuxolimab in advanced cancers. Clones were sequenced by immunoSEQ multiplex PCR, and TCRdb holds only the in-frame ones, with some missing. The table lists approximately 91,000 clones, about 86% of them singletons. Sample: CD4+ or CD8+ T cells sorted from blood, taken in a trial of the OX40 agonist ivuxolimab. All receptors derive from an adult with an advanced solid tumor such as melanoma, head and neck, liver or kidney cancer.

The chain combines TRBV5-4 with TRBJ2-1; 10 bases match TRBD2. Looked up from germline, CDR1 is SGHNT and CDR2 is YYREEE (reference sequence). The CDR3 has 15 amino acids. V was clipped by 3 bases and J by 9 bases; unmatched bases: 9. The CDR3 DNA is TGTGCCAGCAGCTCGAGCGGGGGGGCGGTCGGTGAGCAGTTCTTC. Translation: CASSSSGGAVGEQFF. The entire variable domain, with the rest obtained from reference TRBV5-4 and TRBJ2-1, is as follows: ETGVTQSPTHLIKTRGQQVTLRCSSQSGHNTVSWYQQALGQGPQFIFQYYREEENGRGNFPPRFSGLQFPNYSSELNVNALELDDSALYLCASSSSGGAVGEQFFGPGTRLTVL.

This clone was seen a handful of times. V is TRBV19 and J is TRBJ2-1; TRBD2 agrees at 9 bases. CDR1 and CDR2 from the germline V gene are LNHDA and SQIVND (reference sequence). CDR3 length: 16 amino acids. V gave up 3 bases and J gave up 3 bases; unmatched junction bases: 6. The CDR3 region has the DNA TGTGCCAGTAGTATGGGTAGCGGGGGCTACTACAATGAGCAGTTCTTC. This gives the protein CASSMGSGGYYNEQFF. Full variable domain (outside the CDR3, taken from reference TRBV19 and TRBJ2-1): DGGITQSPKYLFRKEGQNVTLSCEQNLNHDAMYWYRQDPGQGLRLIYYSQIVNDFQKGDIAEGYSVSREKKESFPLTVTSAQKNPTAFYLCASSMGSGGYYNEQFFGPGTRLTVL.

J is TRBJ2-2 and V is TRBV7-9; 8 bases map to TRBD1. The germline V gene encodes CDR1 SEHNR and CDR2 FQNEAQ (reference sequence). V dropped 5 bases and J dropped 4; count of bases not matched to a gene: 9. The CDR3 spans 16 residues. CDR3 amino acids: CASSAPGQEGTGELFF. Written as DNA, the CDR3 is TGTGCCAGCAGCGCTCCGGGACAGGAGGGCACCGGGGAGCTGTTTTTT.

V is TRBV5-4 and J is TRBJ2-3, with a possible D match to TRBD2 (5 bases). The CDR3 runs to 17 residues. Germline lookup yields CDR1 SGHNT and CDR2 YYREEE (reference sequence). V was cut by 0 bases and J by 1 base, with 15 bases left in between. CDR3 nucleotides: TGTGCCAGCAGCTTGGAGGCCCCGGGAAGAGGCACAGATACGCAGTATTTT. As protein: CASSLEAPGRGTDTQYF.

DNA of the CDR3: TGTGCCAGCAGTTTACCCGTTGAGGCGGCCACGCAGTATTTT. Protein sequence: CASSLPVEAATQYF. The V and J genes are TRBV27 and TRBJ2-3; D call uncertain. This CDR3 region has 14 residues. Germline V CDR1 and CDR2: MNHEY, SMNVEV (reference sequence). Trimming left V 2 bases short and J 9 bases short, with 15 bases between.

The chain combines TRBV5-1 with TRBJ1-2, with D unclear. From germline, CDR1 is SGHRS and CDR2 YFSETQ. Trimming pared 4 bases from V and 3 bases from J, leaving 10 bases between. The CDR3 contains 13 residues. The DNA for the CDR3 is TGCGCCAGCAGCCTACATTCTGACTATGGCTACACCTTC. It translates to CASSLHSDYGYTF. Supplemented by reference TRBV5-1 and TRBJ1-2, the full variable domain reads KAGVTQTPRYLIKTRGQQVTLSCSPISGHRSVSWYQQTPGQGLQFLFEYFSETQRNKGNFPGRFSGRQFSNSRSEMNVSTLELGDSALYLCASSLHSDYGYTFGSGTRLTVV.

CDR3 sequence reads: CASSNSLKGLGAEAFF. Written as DNA, the CDR3 is TGTGCCAGCAGCAATTCTCTTAAAGGGCTAGGCGCTGAAGCTTTCTTT. The rearrangement uses TRBV14 and TRBJ1-1; D gene uncertain. V lost 5 bases, J lost 6 bases, and 22 bases lay in between. This CDR3 spans 16 amino acids. Germline assignment: CDR1 SGHDN and CDR2 FVKESK.

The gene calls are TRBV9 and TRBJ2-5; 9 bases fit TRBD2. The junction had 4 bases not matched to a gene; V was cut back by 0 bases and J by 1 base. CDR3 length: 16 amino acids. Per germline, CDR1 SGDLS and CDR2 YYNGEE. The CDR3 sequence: CASSVVASGAQETQYF. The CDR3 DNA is TGTGCCAGCAGCGTAGTTGCTAGCGGGGCCCAAGAGACCCAGTACTTC.

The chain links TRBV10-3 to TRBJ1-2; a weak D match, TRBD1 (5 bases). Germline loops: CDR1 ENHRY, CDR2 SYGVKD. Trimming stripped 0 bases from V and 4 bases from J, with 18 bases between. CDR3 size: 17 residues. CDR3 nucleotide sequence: TGTGCCATCAGTGAGTCGGGGACGGACGTCTCATTCTATGGCTACACCTTC. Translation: CAISESGTDVSFYGYTF.

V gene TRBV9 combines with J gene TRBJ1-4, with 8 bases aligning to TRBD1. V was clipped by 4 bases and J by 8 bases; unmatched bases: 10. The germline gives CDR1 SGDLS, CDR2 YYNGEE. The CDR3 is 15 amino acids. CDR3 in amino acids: CASSFSNRGEEKLFF. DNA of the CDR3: TGTGCCAGCAGCTTCTCGAACAGGGGGGAGGAAAAACTGTTTTTT. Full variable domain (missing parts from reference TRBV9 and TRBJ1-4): DSGVTQTPKHLITATGQRVTLRCSPRSGDLSVYWYQQSLDQGLQFLIQYYNGEERAKGNILERFSAQQFPDLHSELNLSSLELGDSALYFCASSFSNRGEEKLFFGSGTQLSVL.

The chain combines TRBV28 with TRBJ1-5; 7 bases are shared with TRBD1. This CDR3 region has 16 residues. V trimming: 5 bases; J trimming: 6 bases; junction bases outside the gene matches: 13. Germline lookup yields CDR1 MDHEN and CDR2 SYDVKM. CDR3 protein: CASSPHPSTGSQPQHF. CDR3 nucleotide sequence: TGTGCCAGCAGTCCTCACCCCTCGACAGGGTCTCAGCCCCAGCATTTT.

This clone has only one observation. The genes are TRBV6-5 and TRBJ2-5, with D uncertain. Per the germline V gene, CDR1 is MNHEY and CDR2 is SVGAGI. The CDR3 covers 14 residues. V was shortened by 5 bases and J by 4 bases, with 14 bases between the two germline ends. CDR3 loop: CASSPEGPGETQYF. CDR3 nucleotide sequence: TGTGCCAGCAGTCCCGAAGGCCCAGGAGAGACCCAGTACTTC.

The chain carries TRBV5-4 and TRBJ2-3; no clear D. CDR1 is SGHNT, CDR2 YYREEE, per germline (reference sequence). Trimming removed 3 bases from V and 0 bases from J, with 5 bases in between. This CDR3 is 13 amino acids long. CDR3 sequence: CASSSPSTDTQYF. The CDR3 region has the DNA TGTGCCAGCAGCTCCCCGAGCACAGATACGCAGTATTTT.

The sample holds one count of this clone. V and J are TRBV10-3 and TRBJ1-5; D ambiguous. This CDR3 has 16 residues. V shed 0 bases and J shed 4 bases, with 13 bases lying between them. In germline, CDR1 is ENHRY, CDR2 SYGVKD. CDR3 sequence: CAISESGGEGNQPQHF. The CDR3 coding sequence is TGTGCCATCAGTGAGTCTGGTGGGGAGGGAAATCAGCCCCAGCATTTT.

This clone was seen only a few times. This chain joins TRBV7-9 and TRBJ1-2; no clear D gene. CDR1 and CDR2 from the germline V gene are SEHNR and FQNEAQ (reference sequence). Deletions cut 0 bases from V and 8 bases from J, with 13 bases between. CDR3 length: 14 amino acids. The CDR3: CASSLAVAVRGYTF. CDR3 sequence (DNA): TGTGCCAGCAGCTTAGCGGTAGCGGTAAGGGGCTACACCTTC.

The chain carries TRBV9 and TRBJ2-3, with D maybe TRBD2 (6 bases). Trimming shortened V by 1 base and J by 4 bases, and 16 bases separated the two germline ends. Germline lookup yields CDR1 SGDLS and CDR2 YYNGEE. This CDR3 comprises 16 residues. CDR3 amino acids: CASSVKVGDFSDTQYF. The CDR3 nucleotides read TGTGCCAGCAGCGTAAAGGTCGGGGACTTCTCAGATACGCAGTATTTT.

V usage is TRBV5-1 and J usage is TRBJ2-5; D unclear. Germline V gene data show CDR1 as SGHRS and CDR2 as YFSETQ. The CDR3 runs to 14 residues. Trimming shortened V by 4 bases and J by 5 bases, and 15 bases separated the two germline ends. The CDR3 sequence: CASSPLKVAETQYF. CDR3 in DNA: TGCGCCAGCAGCCCACTCAAGGTCGCCGAGACCCAGTACTTC. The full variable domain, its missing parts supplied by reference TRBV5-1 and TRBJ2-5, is KAGVTQTPRYLIKTRGQQVTLSCSPISGHRSVSWYQQTPGQGLQFLFEYFSETQRNKGNFPGRFSGRQFSNSRSEMNVSTLELGDSALYLCASSPLKVAETQYFGPGTRLLVL.

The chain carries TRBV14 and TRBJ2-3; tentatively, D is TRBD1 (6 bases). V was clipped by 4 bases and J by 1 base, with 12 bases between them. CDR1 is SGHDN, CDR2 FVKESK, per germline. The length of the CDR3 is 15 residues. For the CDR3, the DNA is TGTGCCAGCAGCCCGATACAGGGTCGCACAGATACGCAGTATTTT. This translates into CASSPIQGRTDTQYF.

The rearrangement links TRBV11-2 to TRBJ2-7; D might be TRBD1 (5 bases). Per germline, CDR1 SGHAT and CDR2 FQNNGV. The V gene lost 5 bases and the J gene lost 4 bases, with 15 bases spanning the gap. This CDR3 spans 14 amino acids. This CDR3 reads CASSPSPQGYEQYF. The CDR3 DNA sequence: TGTGCCAGCAGCCCATCACCCCAGGGTTACGAGCAGTACTTC.

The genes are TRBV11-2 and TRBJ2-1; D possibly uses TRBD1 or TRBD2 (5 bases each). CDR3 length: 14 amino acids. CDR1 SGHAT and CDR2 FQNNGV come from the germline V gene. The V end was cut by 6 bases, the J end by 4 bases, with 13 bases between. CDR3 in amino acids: CASRGEYFYNEQFF. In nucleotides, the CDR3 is TGTGCCAGCAGGGGGGAATATTTTTACAATGAGCAGTTCTTC.

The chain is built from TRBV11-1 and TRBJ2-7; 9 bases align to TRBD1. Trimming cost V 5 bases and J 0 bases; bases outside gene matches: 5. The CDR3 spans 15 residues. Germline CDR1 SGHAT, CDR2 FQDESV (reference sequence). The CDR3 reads CASSRDRARSYEQYF. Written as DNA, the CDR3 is TGTGCCAGCAGCCGGGACAGGGCTCGCTCCTACGAGCAGTACTTC.